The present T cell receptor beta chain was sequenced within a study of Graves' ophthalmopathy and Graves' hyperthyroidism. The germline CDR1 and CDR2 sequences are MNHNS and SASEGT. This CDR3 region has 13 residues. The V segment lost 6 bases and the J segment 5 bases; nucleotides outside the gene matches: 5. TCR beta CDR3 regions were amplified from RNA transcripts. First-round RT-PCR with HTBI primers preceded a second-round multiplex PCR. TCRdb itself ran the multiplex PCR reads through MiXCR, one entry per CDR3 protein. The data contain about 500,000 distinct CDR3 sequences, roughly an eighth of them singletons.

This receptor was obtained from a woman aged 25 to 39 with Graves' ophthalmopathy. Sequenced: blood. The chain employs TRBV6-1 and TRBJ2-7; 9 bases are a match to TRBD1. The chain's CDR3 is CASRGQGRDEQYF. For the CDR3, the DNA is TGTGCCAGCAGGGGACAGGGAAGGGACGAGCAGTACTTC.